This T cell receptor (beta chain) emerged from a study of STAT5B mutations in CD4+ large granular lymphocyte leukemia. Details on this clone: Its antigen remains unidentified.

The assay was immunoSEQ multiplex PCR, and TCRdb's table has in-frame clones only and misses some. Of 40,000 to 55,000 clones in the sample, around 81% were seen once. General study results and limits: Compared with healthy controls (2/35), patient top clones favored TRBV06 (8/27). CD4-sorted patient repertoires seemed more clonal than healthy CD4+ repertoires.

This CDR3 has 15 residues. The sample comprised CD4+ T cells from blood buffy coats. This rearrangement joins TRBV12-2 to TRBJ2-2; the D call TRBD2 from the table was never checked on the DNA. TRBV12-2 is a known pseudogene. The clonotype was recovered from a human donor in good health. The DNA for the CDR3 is TGTGCAAGTCGCACCCCGGGGTCCAACACCGGGGAGCTGTTTTTT. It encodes CASRTPGSNTGELFF.